This T cell receptor beta chain was obtained from a study of tumor-infiltrating lymphocytes in primary liver carcinoma. Reverse transcription of roughly 0.45 ug total RNA with a constant-region primer produced TCR beta cDNA. ARM-PCR, slightly modified, supplied the TCR beta libraries through three nested multiplex PCR rounds. The study ran its first two PCR rounds for approximately 11 cycles each, using TRBV1-TRBV30 forward primers and a C-beta reverse primer. TCRdb reprocessed the multiplex PCR reads with MiXCR, giving one entry per CDR3 protein. The sample lists 200,000 or so distinct CDR3 sequences, approximately 64% occurring once. Unsorted whole blood yielded the blood RNA, and germline DNA was also extracted. Deletions cut 5 bases from V and 2 bases from J, with 26 bases between. Germline lookup yields CDR1 SGHAT and CDR2 FQNNGV. The CDR3 is made up of 19 amino acids.

Sequenced sample: peripheral blood. The receptor was isolated from an older woman with primary liver carcinoma and hepatitis B virus infection. The chain uses TRBV11-2 and TRBJ2-3, with D tentatively TRBD1 (5 bases). CDR3 region: CASSRLTWGETTNTDTQYF. Written as DNA, the CDR3 is TGTGCCAGCAGCCGCCTGACATGGGGCGAAACCACTAACACAGATACGCAGTATTTT.